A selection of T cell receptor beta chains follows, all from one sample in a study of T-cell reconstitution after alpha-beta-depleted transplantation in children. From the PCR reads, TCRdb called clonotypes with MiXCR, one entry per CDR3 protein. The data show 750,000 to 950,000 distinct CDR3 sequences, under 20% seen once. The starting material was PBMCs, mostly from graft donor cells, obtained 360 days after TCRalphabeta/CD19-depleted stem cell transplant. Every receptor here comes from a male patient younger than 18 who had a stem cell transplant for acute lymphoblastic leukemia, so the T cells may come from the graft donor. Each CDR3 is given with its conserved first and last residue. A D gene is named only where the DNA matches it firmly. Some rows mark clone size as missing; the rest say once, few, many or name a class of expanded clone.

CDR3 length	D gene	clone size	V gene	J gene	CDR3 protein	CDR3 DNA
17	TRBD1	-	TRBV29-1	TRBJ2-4	CSVAPLTGPGAKNIQYF	TGCAGCGTTGCCCCTTTGACAGGGCCGGGGGCCAAAAACATTCAGTACTTC
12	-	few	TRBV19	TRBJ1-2	CASILRANGYTF	TGTGCCAGTATTCTCCGTGCAAATGGCTACACCTTC
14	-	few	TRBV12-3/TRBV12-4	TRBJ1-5	CASSRGPRNQPQHF	TGTGCCAGCAGCCGGGGACCGAGAAATCAGCCCCAGCATTTT
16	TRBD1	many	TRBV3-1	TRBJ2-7	CASSQDAPGGVDEQYF	TGTGCCAGCAGCCAAGATGCTCCAGGGGGAGTCGACGAGCAGTACTTC
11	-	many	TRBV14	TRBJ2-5	CASSHSETQYF	TGTGCCAGCAGCCATTCGGAGACCCAGTACTTC
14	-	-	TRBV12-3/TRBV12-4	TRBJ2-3	CASSWVYRTDTQYF	TGTGCCAGCAGTTGGGTGTACCGCACAGATACGCAGTATTTT
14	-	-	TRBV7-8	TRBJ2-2	CASSPLAATGELFF	TGTGCCAGCAGCCCTCTAGCTGCGACCGGGGAGCTGTTTTTT
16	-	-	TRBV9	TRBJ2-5	CASSVGLASGEETQYF	TGTGCCAGCAGCGTAGGACTAGCTTCAGGGGAAGAGACCCAGTACTTC
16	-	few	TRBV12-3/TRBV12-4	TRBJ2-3	CASSNRLLSLYDTQYF	TGTGCCAGCAGTAACCGACTCCTATCCCTGTACGATACGCAGTATTTT
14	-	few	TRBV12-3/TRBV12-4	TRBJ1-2	CASSFSGVNYGYTF	TGTGCCAGCAGTTTCTCAGGGGTAAACTATGGCTACACCTTC
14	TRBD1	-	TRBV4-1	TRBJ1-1	CASSQANRGTEAFF	TGCGCCAGCAGCCAAGCAAACAGGGGGACTGAAGCTTTCTTT
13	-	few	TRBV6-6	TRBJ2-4	CASSYSKAVGEYF	TGTGCCAGCAGTTACTCGAAGGCTGTTGGGGAATACTTC
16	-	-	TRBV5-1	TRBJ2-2	CASSLWATLNTGELFF	TGCGCCAGCAGCTTGTGGGCAACACTAAACACCGGGGAGCTGTTTTTT
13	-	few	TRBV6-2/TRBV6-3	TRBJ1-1	CASSYGSNTEAFF	TGTGCCAGCAGTTATGGGAGCAACACTGAAGCTTTCTTT
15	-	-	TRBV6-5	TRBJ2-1	CASSYGVVRINEQFF	TGTGCCAGCAGTTATGGGGTAGTCCGGATTAATGAGCAGTTCTTC
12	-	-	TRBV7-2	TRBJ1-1	CASSLDRAGAFF	TGTGCCAGCAGCTTAGACAGGGCAGGAGCTTTCTTT
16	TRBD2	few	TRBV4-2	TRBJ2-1	CASSQDTGGTYNEQFF	TGTGCCAGCAGCCAAGACACGGGAGGAACCTACAATGAGCAGTTCTTC
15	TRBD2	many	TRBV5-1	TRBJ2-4	CASSLVASGPNIQYF	TGCGCCAGCAGCTTGGTGGCTAGCGGGCCAAACATTCAGTACTTC
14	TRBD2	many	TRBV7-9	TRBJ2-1	CASSKGREGNEQFF	TGTGCCAGCAGCAAGGGGCGGGAGGGCAATGAGCAGTTCTTC
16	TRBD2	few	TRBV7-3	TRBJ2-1	CASSLTVQSGRVEQFF	TGTGCCAGCAGCTTAACGGTTCAGAGCGGGAGGGTCGAGCAGTTCTTC
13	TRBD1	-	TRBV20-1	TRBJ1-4	CSAPGQQNEKLFF	TGCAGTGCTCCGGGACAGCAGAATGAAAAACTGTTTTTT
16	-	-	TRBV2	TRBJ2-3	CASRPPRTVLGNTQYF	TGTGCCAGCCGTCCCCCGCGGACAGTATTAGGGAATACGCAGTATTTT
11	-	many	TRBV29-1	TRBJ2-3	CSVISPDTQYF	TGCAGCGTTATAAGTCCAGATACGCAGTATTTT
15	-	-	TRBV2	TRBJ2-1	CASSLQGVRYNEQFF	TGTGCCAGCAGTCTCCAAGGGGTCAGATACAATGAGCAGTTCTTC
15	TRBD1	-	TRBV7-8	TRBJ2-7	CASSTHRDRDYEQYF	TGTGCCAGCAGCACACACCGGGACAGAGACTACGAGCAGTACTTC
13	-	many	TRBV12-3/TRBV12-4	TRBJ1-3	CASSPAAGNTIYF	TGTGCCAGCAGCCCCGCGGCAGGAAACACCATATATTTT
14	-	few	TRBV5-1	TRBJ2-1	CASSLSEGYNEQFF	TGCGCCAGCAGCTTGAGTGAAGGCTACAATGAGCAGTTCTTC
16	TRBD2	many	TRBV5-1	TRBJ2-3	CASSLLRGGNTDTQYF	TGCGCCAGCAGCTTGTTGCGGGGAGGGAACACAGATACGCAGTATTTT
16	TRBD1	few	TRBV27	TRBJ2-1	CASSFRYRGGYNEQFF	TGTGCCAGCAGTTTCCGGTACAGGGGCGGGTACAATGAGCAGTTCTTC
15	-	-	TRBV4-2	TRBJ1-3	CASSQPGESGNTIYF	TGTGCCAGCAGCCAGCCTGGTGAGTCTGGAAACACCATATATTTT
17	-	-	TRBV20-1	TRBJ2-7	CSARDSLYGSPSYEQYF	TGCAGTGCTAGAGATTCCCTCTACGGGAGCCCCTCCTACGAGCAGTACTTC
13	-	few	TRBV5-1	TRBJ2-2	CASTFRLTGELFF	TGCGCCAGCACCTTTCGGTTGACCGGGGAGCTGTTTTTT
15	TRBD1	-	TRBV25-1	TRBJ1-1	CASEPGTGRLTEAFF	TGTGCCAGCGAACCCGGGACAGGGAGGCTCACTGAAGCTTTCTTT
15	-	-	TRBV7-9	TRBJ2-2	CASSLAVSNTGELFF	TGTGCCAGCAGCTTAGCGGTTTCGAACACCGGGGAGCTGTTTTTT
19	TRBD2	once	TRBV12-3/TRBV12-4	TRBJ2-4	CAISLAPGLAEAAKNIQYF	TGTGCCATCAGTTTAGCTCCGGGACTAGCGGAGGCAGCCAAAAACATTCAGTACTTC